The source of this TCR beta chain is a study of regulatory T cells in long-lasting Graves disease (dated by TCRdb to the early 2020s). Regarding the study in general: In the newly diagnosed Graves' disease group, patients had been taking antithyroid drugs for less than 3 months. This study used TCR sequencing and RNA sequencing of peripheral blood to compare persistent Graves' disease patients against newly diagnosed Graves' disease patients. A total of about 35 samples underwent TCR sequencing, from 13 patients with persistent Graves' disease and 20 patients with newly diagnosed Graves' disease. The study was conducted in China and was registered as a clinical trial. The paper's findings and limits, for the study overall: Only the TCR beta chain was sequenced and analyzed. Preferential use of TRBV28, TRBJ1-2 and TRBJ2-5 was observed in persistent disease, whereas TRBV20-1 and TRBJ2-1 were favored in newly diagnosed disease. Compared with newly diagnosed patients, persistent Graves' disease patients had lower TCR Shannon entropy and fewer highly expanded clones, which suggests clonal expansion. The authors noted that the small sample size was a limitation that may lower accuracy. A larger number of public clonotypes was shared among persistent patients (around 2,700) than among newly diagnosed patients (approximately 930). Peripheral blood alone was examined, since thyroid tissue, which constituted the primary lesion, could not be accessed.

V is shortened by 5 bases, J by 4 bases, and the region joining them spans 18 bases. The CDR3 holds 15 amino acids from the cysteine to the phenylalanine. Left in the record is the CDR3 DNA by itself, 45 bases read in frame from the first base. The sample's time point label, in plain terms: newly diagnosed GD, antithyroid drugs for less than 3 months. RNA was extracted from PBMCs in TRIzol for both TCR sequencing and RNA sequencing. The diagnosis of Graves' disease followed American Thyroid Association guidelines. The patients came from an endocrinology department in Xi'an, China. From each patient, approximately 10 milliliters of peripheral blood was collected into an EDTA anticoagulant tube. Ficoll Paque Plus density gradient separation was used to isolate PBMCs, and no further T cell sorting was done. RNA quality was checked with an Agilent 2100 Bioanalyzer and agarose gel, and concentration with a NanoDrop 2000.

The library was built by means of multiplex PCR. Sequencing was performed on an Illumina HiSeq 4000. TCR beta libraries were built with iRepertoire HTBI primers and Arm-PCR amplification of CDR3 regions. Before sequencing, the PCR products went through gel purification. Under the source paper's analysis protocol: A total of 62 TRBV and some 15 TRBJ segments were identified across samples and were used for gene usage analysis of CDR3 amino acid clonotypes. COPE and FqMerger were used to merge the filtered high-quality paired reads into contigs. BLAST was used to align contigs to IMGT TRBV, TRBD and TRBJ reference genes, and CDR3 was defined according to IMGT. Any clonotype with a frequency above 0.1% was classified as a highly expanded clone. Shannon entropy served as the measure of repertoire diversity, while the Gini coefficient captured V-J evenness. A clonotype found in more than one individual was treated as public. TCRdb's own reprocessing of the public reads used fastp at Q25 and MiXCR and kept productive beta chains. Rows with one shared CDR3 protein collapse into an entry with the most common genes and DNA. Here the V and J calls rest on TCRdb's processing, not on the authors' analysis. The sample contains more than 400,000 distinct CDR3 sequences, 15% to 20% of them found a single time. More than 10% of the sample belongs to the ten largest clones.

This clonotype was seen ten or more times. There is no known antigen for this receptor. Qualities for individual bases were not recorded, and no much larger clone is one base off. In addition, the sample was reused for a study of T cells in Graves' hyperthyroidism and ophthalmopathy. As that second paper reports: A patient counted as having stable Graves' hyperthyroidism if no progression to ophthalmopathy occurred over 18 months of follow-up. The hyperthyroidism patients were between 18 and 65 years old and newly diagnosed, with a disease duration of less than 2 months. The study excluded patients with uncontrolled infections, other autoimmune diseases, pregnancy or lactation. Diagnoses were based on clinical symptoms, serum thyroxine and TRAb, thyroid ultrasound and orbital computed tomography. A first-round RT-PCR of the TCR CDR3 used the HTBI primer set with the Qiagen OneStep RT-PCR kit. Blood samples also contained most of the expanded thyroid clonotypes (frequency above 0.001), which suggests that blood repertoires may reflect thyroid immune responses. A model built on a 13 V-J signature distinguished ophthalmopathy from stable hyperthyroidism, reaching about 88% sensitivity and under 84% specificity in cross-validation and 80%/75% in testing. In validation, progression to ophthalmopathy was predicted by the model with roughly 71% sensitivity and about 72% specificity, a median of approximately 6.5 months before onset. To identify TCR V-J signatures that set the groups apart, the researchers used a discovery cohort of 100 patients, made up of 40 to 45 with Graves' ophthalmopathy and around 58 with stable Graves' hyperthyroidism. An independent validation cohort of 18 to 20 hyperthyroidism patients and approximately 15 patients who later progressed to ophthalmopathy tested prospective prediction of ophthalmopathy. For training and testing, the roughly 100 patients in the discovery cohort were randomly divided in a 7:3 ratio. Thyroid tissue and blood T-cell repertoires from six Graves' hyperthyroidism patients were also compared in the study. After blood sampling, hyperthyroidism patients were treated with methimazole at a starting dose of 30 mg daily, and ophthalmopathy patients were treated with high-dose intravenous methylprednisolone. Libraries were constructed in a second round of multiplex PCR, after which size selection and purification were performed. Sequencing of the libraries was done on an Illumina HiSeq2000 using paired-end 100 bp reads. SOAPnuke was used to process the raw data, throwing out any read that contained adapters or uncalled bases, had a mean Phred below 15, or lacked an exact constant-primer or identifier match. High-quality paired reads were merged using COPE v1.2.5, and each unique nucleotide sequence was defined as a clonotype. MiTCR v1.1 was used to align the clonotypes against IMGT TRBV, TRBD and TRBJ reference segments. The analysis included only V-J combinations with a frequency above 0.0001, which together covered 99% to 99.2% of the repertoires. The TCS score was defined as F50 (clonal expansion) divided by E x V (chaos), with BLOSUM62-based TCRdist calculated between CDR3 peptides within each V-J. Welch's t-statistics and random forest reduced roughly 500 V-J features to under 15, which were used in a naive Bayes classifier (R e1071). Sample size was not statistically predetermined, and blinding of investigators to group allocation was not performed. According to the paper, TCR Vbeta CDR3 sequencing was carried out on some 140 peripheral blood samples, which came from around 43 ophthalmopathy, 80 or so hyperthyroidism and approximately 17 progressor patients.

The sequence derives from a man aged 35 to 55 with Graves disease. Donor details come from another sample of the same person, matched by shared clones. Recombination joined TRBV12-3 or TRBV12-4 with TRBJ2-7, with TRBD2 as a weak D call on 6 bases. The input for sequencing was peripheral blood mononuclear cells (PBMCs), taken at new diagnosis, from a patient treated with antithyroid drugs. The CDR3 loop reads CASSAPLASGYEQYF. The nucleotides are TGTGCCAGCAGTGCCCCCCTAGCGAGTGGGTACGAGCAGTACTTC.